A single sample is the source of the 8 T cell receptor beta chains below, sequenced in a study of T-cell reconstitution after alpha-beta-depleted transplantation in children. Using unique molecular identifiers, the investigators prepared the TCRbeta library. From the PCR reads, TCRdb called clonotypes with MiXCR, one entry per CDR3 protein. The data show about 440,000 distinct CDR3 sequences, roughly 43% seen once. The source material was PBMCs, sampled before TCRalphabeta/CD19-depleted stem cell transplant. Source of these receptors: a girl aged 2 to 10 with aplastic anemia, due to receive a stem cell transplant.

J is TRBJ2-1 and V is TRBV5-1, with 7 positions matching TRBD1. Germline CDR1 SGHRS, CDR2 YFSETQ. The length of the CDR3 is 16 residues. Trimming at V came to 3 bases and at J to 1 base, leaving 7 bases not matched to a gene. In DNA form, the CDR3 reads TGCGCCAGCAGCTCGGAGACAGGGAAATCCTACAATGAGCAGTTCTTC. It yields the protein CASSSETGKSYNEQFF.

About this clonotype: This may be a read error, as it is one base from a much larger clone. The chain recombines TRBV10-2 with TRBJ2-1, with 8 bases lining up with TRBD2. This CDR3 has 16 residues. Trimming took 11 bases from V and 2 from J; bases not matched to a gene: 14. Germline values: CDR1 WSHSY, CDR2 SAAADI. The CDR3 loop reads CASTGLEASPYNEQFF. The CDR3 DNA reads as TGCGCCTCTACGGGACTAGAAGCCTCCCCCTACAATGAGCAGTTCTTC.

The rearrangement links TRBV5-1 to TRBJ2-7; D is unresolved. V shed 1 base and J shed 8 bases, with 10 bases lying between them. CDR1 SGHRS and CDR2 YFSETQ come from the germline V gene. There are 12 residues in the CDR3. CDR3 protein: CASSLTVIQQYF. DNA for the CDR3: TGCGCCAGCAGCTTGACAGTTATCCAGCAGTACTTC.

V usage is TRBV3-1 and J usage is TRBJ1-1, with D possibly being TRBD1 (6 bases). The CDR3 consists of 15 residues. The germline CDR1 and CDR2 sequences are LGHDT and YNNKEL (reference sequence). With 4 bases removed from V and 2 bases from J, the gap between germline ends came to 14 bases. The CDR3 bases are TGTGCCAGCAGCCCTAGTCCGGGACACAACACTGAAGCTTTCTTT. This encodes CASSPSPGHNTEAFF.

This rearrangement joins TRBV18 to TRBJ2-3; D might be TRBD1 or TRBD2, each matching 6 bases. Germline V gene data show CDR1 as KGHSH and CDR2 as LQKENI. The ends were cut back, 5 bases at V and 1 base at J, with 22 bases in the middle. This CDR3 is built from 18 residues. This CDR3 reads CASSGRGWDSSRTDTQYF. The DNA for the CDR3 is TGTGCCAGCTCAGGCAGGGGCTGGGACTCGTCTCGCACAGATACGCAGTATTTT.

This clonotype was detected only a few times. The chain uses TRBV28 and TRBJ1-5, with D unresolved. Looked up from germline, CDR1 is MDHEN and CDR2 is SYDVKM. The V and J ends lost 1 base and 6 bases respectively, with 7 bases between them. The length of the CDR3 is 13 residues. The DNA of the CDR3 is TGTGCCAGCAGTTTATTGGTGGTTCAGCCCCAGCATTTT. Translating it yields CASSLLVVQPQHF.

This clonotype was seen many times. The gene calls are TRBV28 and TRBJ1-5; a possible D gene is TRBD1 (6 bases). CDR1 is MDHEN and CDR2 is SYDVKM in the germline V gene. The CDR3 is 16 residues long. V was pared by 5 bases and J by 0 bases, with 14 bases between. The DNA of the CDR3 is TGTGCCAGCAGTCACTACAGGGCACCTAGCAATCAGCCCCAGCATTTT. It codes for CASSHYRAPSNQPQHF.

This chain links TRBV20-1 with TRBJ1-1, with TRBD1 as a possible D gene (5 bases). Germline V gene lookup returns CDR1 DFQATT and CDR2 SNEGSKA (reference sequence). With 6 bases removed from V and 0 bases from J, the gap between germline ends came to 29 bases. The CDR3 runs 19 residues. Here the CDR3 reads CSALASVGTEVMVNTEAFF. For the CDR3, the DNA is TGCAGTGCCCTGGCCTCGGTAGGGACGGAAGTGATGGTGAACACTGAAGCTTTCTTT.